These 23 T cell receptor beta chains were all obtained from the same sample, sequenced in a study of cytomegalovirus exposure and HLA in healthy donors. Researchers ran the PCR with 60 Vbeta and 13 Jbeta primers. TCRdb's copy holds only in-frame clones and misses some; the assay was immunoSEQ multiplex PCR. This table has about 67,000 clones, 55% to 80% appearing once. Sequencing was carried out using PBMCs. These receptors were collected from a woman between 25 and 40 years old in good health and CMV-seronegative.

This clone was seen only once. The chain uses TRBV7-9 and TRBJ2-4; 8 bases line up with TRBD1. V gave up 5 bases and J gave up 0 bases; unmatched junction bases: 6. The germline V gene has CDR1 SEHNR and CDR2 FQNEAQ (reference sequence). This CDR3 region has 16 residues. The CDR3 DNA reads TGTGCCAGCAGCATAGGGACAGGACTAGCCAAAAACATTCAGTACTTC. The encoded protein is CASSIGTGLAKNIQYF.

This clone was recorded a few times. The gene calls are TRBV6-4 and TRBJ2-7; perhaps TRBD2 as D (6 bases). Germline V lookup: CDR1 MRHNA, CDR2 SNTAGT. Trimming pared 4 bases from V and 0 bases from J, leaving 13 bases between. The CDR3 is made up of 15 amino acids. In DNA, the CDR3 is TGTGCCAGCAGTGTAGGTCCGGGGGACTCCTACGAGCAGTACTTC. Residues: CASSVGPGDSYEQYF.

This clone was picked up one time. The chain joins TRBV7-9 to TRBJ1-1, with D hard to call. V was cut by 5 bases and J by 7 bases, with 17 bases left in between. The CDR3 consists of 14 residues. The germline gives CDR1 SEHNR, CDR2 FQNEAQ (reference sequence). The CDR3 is CASSIVPGFYEAFF. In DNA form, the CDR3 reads TGTGCCAGCAGCATCGTCCCAGGATTTTATGAAGCTTTCTTT.

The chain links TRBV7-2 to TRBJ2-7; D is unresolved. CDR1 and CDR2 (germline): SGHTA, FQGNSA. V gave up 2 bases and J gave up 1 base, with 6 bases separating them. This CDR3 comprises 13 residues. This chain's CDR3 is CASSLTESYEQYF. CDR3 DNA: TGTGCCAGCAGCTTAACAGAGTCCTACGAGCAGTACTTC.

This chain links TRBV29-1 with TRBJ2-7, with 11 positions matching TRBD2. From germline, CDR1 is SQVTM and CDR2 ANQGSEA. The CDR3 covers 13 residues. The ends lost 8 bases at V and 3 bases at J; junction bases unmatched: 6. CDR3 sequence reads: CSFLAGGHYEQYF. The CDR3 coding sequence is TGCAGCTTCCTAGCGGGGGGCCACTACGAGCAGTACTTC.

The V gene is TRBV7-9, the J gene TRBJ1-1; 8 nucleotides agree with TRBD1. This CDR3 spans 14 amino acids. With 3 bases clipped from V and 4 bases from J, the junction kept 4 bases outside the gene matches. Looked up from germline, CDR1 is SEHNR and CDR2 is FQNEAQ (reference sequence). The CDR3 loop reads CASSLAGGLTEAFF. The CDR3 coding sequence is TGTGCCAGCAGCTTGGCAGGGGGCCTCACTGAAGCTTTCTTT.

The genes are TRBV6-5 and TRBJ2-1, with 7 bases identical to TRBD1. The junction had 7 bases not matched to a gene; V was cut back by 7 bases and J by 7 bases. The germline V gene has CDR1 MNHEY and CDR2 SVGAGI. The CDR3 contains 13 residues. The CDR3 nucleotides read TGTGCCAGCATTTATGACAGGGTGAATGAGCAGTTCTTC. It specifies CASIYDRVNEQFF.

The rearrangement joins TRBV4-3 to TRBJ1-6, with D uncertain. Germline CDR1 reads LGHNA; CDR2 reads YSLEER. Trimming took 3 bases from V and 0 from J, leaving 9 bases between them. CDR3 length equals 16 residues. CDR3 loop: CASSHEPSSYNSPLHF. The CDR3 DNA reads TGCGCCAGCAGCCACGAGCCGAGCTCCTATAATTCACCCCTCCACTTT.

CDR3 protein: CASSLGWTGVEEQYF. Here the CDR3 DNA reads TGTGCCAGCAGCTTAGGCTGGACAGGGGTGGAAGAGCAGTACTTC. The rearrangement uses TRBV11-3 and TRBJ2-7; 9 bases align to TRBD1. Looked up from germline, CDR1 is SGHNT and CDR2 is YENEEA. The CDR3 extends over 15 amino acids. Germline trimming cut 1 base from V and 7 bases from J; bases unmatched to any gene: 8.

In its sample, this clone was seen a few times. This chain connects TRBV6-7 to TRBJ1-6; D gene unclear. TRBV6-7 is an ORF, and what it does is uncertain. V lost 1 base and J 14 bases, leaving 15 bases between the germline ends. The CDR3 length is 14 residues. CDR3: CASSYCTRGGSLHF. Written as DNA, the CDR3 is TGTGCCAGCAGTTACTGCACCCGAGGTGGGTCCCTCCACTTT.

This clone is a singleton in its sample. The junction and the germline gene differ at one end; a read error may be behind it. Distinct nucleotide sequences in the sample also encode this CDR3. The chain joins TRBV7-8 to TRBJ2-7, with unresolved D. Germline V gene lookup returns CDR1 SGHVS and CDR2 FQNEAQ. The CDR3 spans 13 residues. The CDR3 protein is CASKHGPAYEQYF. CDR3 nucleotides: TGTGCTAGCAAGCATGGGCCGGCATACGAGCAGTACTTC.

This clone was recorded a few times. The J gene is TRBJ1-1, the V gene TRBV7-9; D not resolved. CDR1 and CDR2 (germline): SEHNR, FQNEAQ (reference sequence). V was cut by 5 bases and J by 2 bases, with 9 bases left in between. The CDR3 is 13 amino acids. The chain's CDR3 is CASSQRGNTEAFF. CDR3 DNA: TGTGCCAGCAGCCAACGGGGAAACACTGAAGCTTTCTTT. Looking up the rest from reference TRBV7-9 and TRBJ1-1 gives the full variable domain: DTGVSQNPRHKITKRGQNVTFRCDPISEHNRLYWYRQTLGQGPEFLTYFQNEAQLEKSRLLSDRFSAERPKGSFSTLEIQRTEQGDSAMYLCASSQRGNTEAFFGQGTRLTVV.

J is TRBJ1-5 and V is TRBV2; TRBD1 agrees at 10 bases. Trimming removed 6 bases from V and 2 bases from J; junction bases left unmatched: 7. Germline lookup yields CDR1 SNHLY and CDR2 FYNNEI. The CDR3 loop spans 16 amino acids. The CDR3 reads CASRASGTGGNQPQHF. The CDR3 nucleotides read TGTGCCAGCAGAGCGTCCGGGACAGGGGGCAATCAGCCCCAGCATTTT.

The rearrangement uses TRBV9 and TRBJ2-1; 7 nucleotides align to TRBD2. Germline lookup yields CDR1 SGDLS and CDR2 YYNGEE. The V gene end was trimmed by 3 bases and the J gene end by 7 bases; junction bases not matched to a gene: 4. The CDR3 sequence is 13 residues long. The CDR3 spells CASSETSQNEQFF. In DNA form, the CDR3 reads TGTGCCAGCAGCGAGACTAGCCAGAATGAGCAGTTCTTC.

CDR3 DNA: TGTGCCAGCGGTGAGGGGGATAGCAATCAGCCCCAGCATTTT. Its translation: CASGEGDSNQPQHF. The chain employs TRBV28 and TRBJ1-5; D possibly corresponds to TRBD1 (6 bases). With 8 bases removed from V and 0 bases from J, the gap between germline ends came to 11 bases. Germline lookup yields CDR1 MDHEN and CDR2 SYDVKM. CDR3 length: 14 amino acids.

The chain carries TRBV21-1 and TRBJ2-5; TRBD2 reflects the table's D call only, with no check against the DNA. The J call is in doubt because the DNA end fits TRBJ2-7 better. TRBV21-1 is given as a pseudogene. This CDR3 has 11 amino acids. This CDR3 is CASGNEVEQYF. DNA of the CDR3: TGTGCCAGCGGCAACGAGGTCGAGCAGTACTTC.

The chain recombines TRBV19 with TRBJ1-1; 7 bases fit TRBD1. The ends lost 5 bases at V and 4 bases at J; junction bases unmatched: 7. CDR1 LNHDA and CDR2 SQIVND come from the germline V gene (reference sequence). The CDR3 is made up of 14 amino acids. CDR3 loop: CASSEEAGGTEAFF. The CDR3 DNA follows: TGTGCCAGTAGTGAGGAGGCAGGGGGCACTGAAGCTTTCTTT.

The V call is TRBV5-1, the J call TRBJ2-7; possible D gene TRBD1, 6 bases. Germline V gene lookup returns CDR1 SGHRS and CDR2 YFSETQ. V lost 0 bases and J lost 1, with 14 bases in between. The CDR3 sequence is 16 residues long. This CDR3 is CASSLDGQGISYEQYF. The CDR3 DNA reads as TGCGCCAGCAGCTTGGACGGGCAGGGGATATCCTACGAGCAGTACTTC.

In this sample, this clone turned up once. CDR3 sequence (DNA): TGCGCCAGCAGCTTGTCCCCTGATCGGGGGAACACTGAAGCTTTCTTT. Protein: CASSLSPDRGNTEAFF. This chain links TRBV5-1 with TRBJ1-1; D is ambiguous. V was clipped by 1 base and J by 1 base, with 14 bases between them. Germline CDR1 is SGHRS and CDR2 is YFSETQ. The CDR3 is 16 residues long. The full variable domain, rest sourced from reference TRBV5-1 and TRBJ1-1, is KAGVTQTPRYLIKTRGQQVTLSCSPISGHRSVSWYQQTPGQGLQFLFEYFSETQRNKGNFPGRFSGRQFSNSRSEMNVSTLELGDSALYLCASSLSPDRGNTEAFFGQGTRLTVV.

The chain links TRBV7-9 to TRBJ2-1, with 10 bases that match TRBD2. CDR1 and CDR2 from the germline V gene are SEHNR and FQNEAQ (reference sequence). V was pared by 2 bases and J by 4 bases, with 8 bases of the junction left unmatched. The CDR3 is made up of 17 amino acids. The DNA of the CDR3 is TGTGCCAGCAGCTTAATTCTGAGCGGGGGGGTTTACAATGAGCAGTTCTTC. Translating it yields CASSLILSGGVYNEQFF.

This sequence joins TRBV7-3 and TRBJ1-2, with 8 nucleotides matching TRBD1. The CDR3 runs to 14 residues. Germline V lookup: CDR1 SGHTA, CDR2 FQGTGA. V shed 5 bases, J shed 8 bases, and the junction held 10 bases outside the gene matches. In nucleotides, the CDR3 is TGTGCCAGCAGCCCGACCGTACAGGGGGGGGGCTACACCTTC. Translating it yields CASSPTVQGGGYTF.

The CDR3 here is CAWSVSTGGNSPLHF. The CDR3 DNA reads TGTGCCTGGAGTGTATCCACAGGGGGGAATTCACCCCTCCACTTT. This sequence joins TRBV30 and TRBJ1-6; 8 nucleotides match TRBD1. With 0 bases clipped from V and 7 bases from J, the junction kept 5 bases outside the gene matches. The CDR3 spans 15 residues. The germline CDR1 and CDR2 sequences are GTSNPN and SVGIG (reference sequence).

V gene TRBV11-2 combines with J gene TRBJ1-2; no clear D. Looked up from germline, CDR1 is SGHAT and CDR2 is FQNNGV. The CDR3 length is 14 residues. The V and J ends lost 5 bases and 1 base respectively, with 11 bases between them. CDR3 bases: TGTGCCAGCAGCCTCAGTCCTCTTAACTATGGCTACACCTTC. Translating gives CASSLSPLNYGYTF.